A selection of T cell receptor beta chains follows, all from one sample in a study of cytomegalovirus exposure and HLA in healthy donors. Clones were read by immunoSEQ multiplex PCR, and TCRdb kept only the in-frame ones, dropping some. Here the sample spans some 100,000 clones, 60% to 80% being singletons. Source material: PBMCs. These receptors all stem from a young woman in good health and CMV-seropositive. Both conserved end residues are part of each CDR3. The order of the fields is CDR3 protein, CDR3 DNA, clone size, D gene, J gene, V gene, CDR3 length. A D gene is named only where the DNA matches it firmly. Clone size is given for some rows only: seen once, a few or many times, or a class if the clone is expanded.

cdr3_aa: CASSSGLAGNGANVLTF
cdr3_nt: TGTGCCAGCAGCTCGGGACTAGCGGGAAATGGGGCCAACGTCCTGACTTTC
clone_size: .
d_call: TRBD2
j_call: TRBJ2-6
v_call: TRBV7-9
cdr3_length: 17

cdr3_aa: CASSERDRGYEQYF
cdr3_nt: TGTGCCAGCAGTGAGCGGGACAGGGGCTACGAGCAGTACTTC
clone_size: .
d_call: TRBD1
j_call: TRBJ2-7
v_call: TRBV6-5
cdr3_length: 14

cdr3_aa: CASTTGGGETQYF
cdr3_nt: TGCGCCAGCACTACGGGGGGCGGAGAGACCCAGTACTTC
clone_size: .
d_call: .
j_call: TRBJ2-5
v_call: TRBV5-1
cdr3_length: 13

cdr3_aa: CASSLAGGLNTEAFF
cdr3_nt: TGTGCCAGTAGTTTAGCAGGGGGCCTGAACACTGAAGCTTTCTTT
clone_size: .
d_call: TRBD1
j_call: TRBJ1-1
v_call: TRBV19
cdr3_length: 15

cdr3_aa: CASSVGRGFQETQYF
cdr3_nt: TGTGCCAGCAGCGTAGGGCGGGGCTTCCAAGAGACCCAGTACTTC
clone_size: few
d_call: .
j_call: TRBJ2-5
v_call: TRBV9
cdr3_length: 15

cdr3_aa: CASSSRTGVTYEQYF
cdr3_nt: TGTGCCAGCAGCTCCAGGACAGGGGTGACCTACGAGCAGTACTTC
clone_size: .
d_call: TRBD1
j_call: TRBJ2-7
v_call: TRBV7-9
cdr3_length: 15

cdr3_aa: CASSEGTDNQPQHF
cdr3_nt: TGTGCCAGCAGTGAAGGGACAGATAATCAGCCCCAGCATTTT
clone_size: .
d_call: .
j_call: TRBJ1-5
v_call: TRBV6-1
cdr3_length: 14

cdr3_aa: CASSPGQVYEQYF
cdr3_nt: TGTGCCAGCAGTCCGGGACAGGTCTACGAGCAGTACTTC
clone_size: few
d_call: TRBD1
j_call: TRBJ2-7
v_call: TRBV6-1
cdr3_length: 13

cdr3_aa: CASSPQPQTGWSYEQYF
cdr3_nt: TGTGCCAGCTCACCCCAACCCCAGACAGGGTGGTCCTACGAGCAGTACTTC
clone_size: few
d_call: TRBD1
j_call: TRBJ2-7
v_call: TRBV18
cdr3_length: 17

cdr3_aa: CASSLDRYTEAFF
cdr3_nt: TGCGCCAGCAGCTTGGACAGGTACACTGAAGCTTTCTTT
clone_size: few
d_call: .
j_call: TRBJ1-1
v_call: TRBV5-1
cdr3_length: 13

cdr3_aa: CAWSYQGPNYGYTF
cdr3_nt: TGTGCCTGGAGTTATCAGGGGCCTAACTATGGCTACACCTTC
clone_size: .
d_call: .
j_call: TRBJ1-2
v_call: TRBV30
cdr3_length: 14

cdr3_aa: CASSPRRGPGGITEAFF
cdr3_nt: TGTGCCAGTAGTCCCCGCAGGGGGCCTGGAGGTATCACTGAAGCTTTCTTT
clone_size: .
d_call: TRBD1
j_call: TRBJ1-1
v_call: TRBV19
cdr3_length: 17

cdr3_aa: CASSPWLAGTDTQYF
cdr3_nt: TGTGCCAGCAGCCCCTGGCTAGCGGGCACAGATACGCAGTATTTT
clone_size: few
d_call: TRBD2
j_call: TRBJ2-3
v_call: TRBV9
cdr3_length: 15

cdr3_aa: CATSRDQAREYNEQFF
cdr3_nt: TGTGCCACCAGCAGAGATCAGGCGCGGGAGTACAATGAGCAGTTCTTC
clone_size: .
d_call: TRBD2
j_call: TRBJ2-1
v_call: TRBV15
cdr3_length: 16

cdr3_aa: CASSPRGSPRDYGYTF
cdr3_nt: TGTGCCAGCAGTCCCAGGGGCTCCCCCCGGGACTATGGCTACACCTTC
clone_size: once
d_call: .
j_call: TRBJ1-2
v_call: TRBV28
cdr3_length: 16

cdr3_aa: CATSRGGGVNNEQFF
cdr3_nt: TGTGCCACCAGCAGAGGGGGAGGGGTGAACAATGAGCAGTTCTTC
clone_size: .
d_call: TRBD2
j_call: TRBJ2-1
v_call: TRBV15
cdr3_length: 15

cdr3_aa: CASSPGPVGGLAGELFF
cdr3_nt: TGCGCCAGCAGCCCAGGCCCAGTCGGGGGGCTGGCCGGGGAGCTGTTTTTT
clone_size: .
d_call: .
j_call: TRBJ2-2
v_call: TRBV5-1
cdr3_length: 17

cdr3_aa: CASSIPPQTGRRGGYTF
cdr3_nt: TGTGCCAGTAGTATACCGCCCCAGACAGGGAGGAGAGGTGGCTACACCTTC
clone_size: .
d_call: TRBD1
j_call: TRBJ1-2
v_call: TRBV19
cdr3_length: 17

cdr3_aa: CASSLNERGRWQYF
cdr3_nt: TGCGCCAGCAGCTTGAATGAGCGGGGCCGATGGCAGTACTTC
clone_size: .
d_call: TRBD2
j_call: TRBJ2-7
v_call: TRBV5-1
cdr3_length: 14

cdr3_aa: CAGDRGLFTEAFF
cdr3_nt: TGTGCCGGGGACAGGGGCCTCTTCACTGAAGCTTTCTTT
clone_size: .
d_call: TRBD1
j_call: TRBJ1-1
v_call: TRBV30
cdr3_length: 13

cdr3_aa: CASSRLAGAYEQYF
cdr3_nt: TGTGCCAGCAGTCGGCTAGCGGGCGCCTACGAGCAGTACTTC
clone_size: .
d_call: TRBD2
j_call: TRBJ2-7
v_call: TRBV28
cdr3_length: 14

cdr3_aa: CASSPGQGHQPQHF
cdr3_nt: TGTGCCAGCTCACCAGGACAGGGCCATCAGCCCCAGCATTTT
clone_size: .
d_call: TRBD1
j_call: TRBJ1-5
v_call: TRBV18
cdr3_length: 14

cdr3_aa: CASSQEPHRSAYEQYF
cdr3_nt: TGTGCCAGCAGCCAAGAGCCCCACAGGTCCGCCTACGAGCAGTACTTC
clone_size: .
d_call: .
j_call: TRBJ2-7
v_call: TRBV4-2
cdr3_length: 16

cdr3_aa: CASRRGSNQPQHF
cdr3_nt: TGCGCCAGCAGGCGAGGGAGCAATCAGCCCCAGCATTTT
clone_size: .
d_call: .
j_call: TRBJ1-5
v_call: TRBV10-2
cdr3_length: 13

cdr3_aa: CASSPYRGAGSHTDTQYF
cdr3_nt: TGTGCCAGCAGTCCCTACAGGGGGGCGGGGTCGCACACAGATACGCAGTATTTT
clone_size: .
d_call: TRBD1
j_call: TRBJ2-3
v_call: TRBV27
cdr3_length: 18

cdr3_aa: CASSYSAVSYEQYF
cdr3_nt: TGTGCCAGCAGTTACTCCGCGGTTTCCTACGAGCAGTACTTC
clone_size: .
d_call: .
j_call: TRBJ2-7
v_call: TRBV6-5
cdr3_length: 14

cdr3_aa: CATSGQNTEAFF
cdr3_nt: TGTGCCACCTCGGGACAGAACACTGAAGCTTTCTTT
clone_size: .
d_call: .
j_call: TRBJ1-1
v_call: TRBV28
cdr3_length: 12

cdr3_aa: CASSVLAGDVDEQFF
cdr3_nt: TGTGCCAGCAGCGTCCTAGCGGGAGATGTGGATGAGCAGTTCTTC
clone_size: .
d_call: TRBD2
j_call: TRBJ2-1
v_call: TRBV9
cdr3_length: 15

cdr3_aa: CASSGPSGTNTGELFF
cdr3_nt: TGTGCCAGCAGCGGGCCTAGCGGGACGAACACCGGGGAGCTGTTTTTT
clone_size: .
d_call: TRBD2
j_call: TRBJ2-2
v_call: TRBV9
cdr3_length: 16

cdr3_aa: CAITSNRGDYGYTF
cdr3_nt: TGTGCCATCACATCGAACAGGGGAGACTATGGCTACACCTTC
clone_size: .
d_call: TRBD1
j_call: TRBJ1-2
v_call: TRBV10-3
cdr3_length: 14

cdr3_aa: CASSQDRFQRSEAFF
cdr3_nt: TGCGCCAGCAGCCAAGATCGGTTCCAACGAAGTGAAGCTTTCTTT
clone_size: .
d_call: .
j_call: TRBJ1-1
v_call: TRBV4-3
cdr3_length: 15

cdr3_aa: CASSRLAEEQYF
cdr3_nt: TGTGCCAGCAGTCGACTAGCGGAGGAGCAGTACTTC
clone_size: .
d_call: TRBD2
j_call: TRBJ2-7
v_call: TRBV2
cdr3_length: 12

cdr3_aa: CASSEGGGQEKLFF
cdr3_nt: TGTGCCAGCAGTGAAGGGGGCGGCCAAGAAAAACTGTTTTTT
clone_size: .
d_call: .
j_call: TRBJ1-4
v_call: TRBV2
cdr3_length: 14

cdr3_aa: CASSHRTGEASGNTIYF
cdr3_nt: TGTGCCAGCAGCCACCGGACAGGGGAGGCCTCTGGAAACACCATATATTTT
clone_size: .
d_call: TRBD1
j_call: TRBJ1-3
v_call: TRBV7-2
cdr3_length: 17

cdr3_aa: CSADRENIQYF
cdr3_nt: TGCAGTGCGGACAGGGAAAACATTCAGTACTTC
clone_size: .
d_call: TRBD1
j_call: TRBJ2-4
v_call: TRBV20-1
cdr3_length: 11

cdr3_aa: CASSEMGGIGGYTF
cdr3_nt: TGTGCCAGCAGTGAAATGGGGGGAATCGGCGGCTACACCTTC
clone_size: .
d_call: .
j_call: TRBJ1-2
v_call: TRBV27
cdr3_length: 14

cdr3_aa: CASSLPLGQSNTEAFF
cdr3_nt: TGCGCCAGCAGCTTGCCGCTCGGACAGAGCAACACTGAAGCTTTCTTT
clone_size: once
d_call: .
j_call: TRBJ1-1
v_call: TRBV5-1
cdr3_length: 16

cdr3_aa: CASSFQGDTEAFF
cdr3_nt: TGTGCCAGCAGCTTTCAGGGGGACACTGAAGCTTTCTTT
clone_size: .
d_call: TRBD1
j_call: TRBJ1-1
v_call: TRBV13
cdr3_length: 13

cdr3_aa: CAISATLAGWGGEQFF
cdr3_nt: TGTGCCATCAGTGCTACCCTAGCGGGATGGGGGGGTGAGCAGTTCTTC
clone_size: .
d_call: TRBD2
j_call: TRBJ2-1
v_call: TRBV10-3
cdr3_length: 16

cdr3_aa: CASSTPGDPYEQYF
cdr3_nt: TGTGCCAGCAGTACTCCAGGGGATCCCTACGAGCAGTACTTC
clone_size: .
d_call: .
j_call: TRBJ2-7
v_call: TRBV27
cdr3_length: 14

cdr3_aa: CASSSQVLLKREQYF
cdr3_nt: TGTGCCAGCAGCTCCCAAGTTCTCCTAAAACGCGAGCAGTACTTC
clone_size: few
d_call: .
j_call: TRBJ2-7
v_call: TRBV11-2
cdr3_length: 15

cdr3_aa: CATPLAGPNTGELFF
cdr3_nt: TGTGCCACCCCGCTAGCGGGCCCTAACACCGGGGAGCTGTTTTTT
clone_size: .
d_call: TRBD2
j_call: TRBJ2-2
v_call: TRBV6-1
cdr3_length: 15

cdr3_aa: CASSQALRVDAFF
cdr3_nt: TGCGCCAGCAGCCAAGCTTTACGGGTTGATGCTTTCTTT
clone_size: .
d_call: .
j_call: TRBJ1-1
v_call: TRBV4-1
cdr3_length: 13

cdr3_aa: CSVDPAGYNEQFF
cdr3_nt: TGCAGCGTTGATCCGGCGGGGTACAATGAGCAGTTCTTC
clone_size: .
d_call: .
j_call: TRBJ2-1
v_call: TRBV29-1
cdr3_length: 13

cdr3_aa: CASSPPGGRNYGYTF
cdr3_nt: TGTGCCAGCAGCCCCCCGGGGGGGCGAAACTATGGCTACACCTTC
clone_size: .
d_call: .
j_call: TRBJ1-2
v_call: TRBV14
cdr3_length: 15

cdr3_aa: CSYFLAGGRHNEQFF
cdr3_nt: TGCAGCTATTTCCTAGCGGGAGGGCGGCACAATGAGCAGTTCTTC
clone_size: .
d_call: TRBD2
j_call: TRBJ2-1
v_call: TRBV29-1
cdr3_length: 15

cdr3_aa: CASSGTPQVDNEQFF
cdr3_nt: TGTGCCAGCAGCGGCACCCCCCAGGTCGACAATGAGCAGTTCTTC
clone_size: .
d_call: .
j_call: TRBJ2-1
v_call: TRBV7-9
cdr3_length: 15

cdr3_aa: CASGTTYNEQFF
cdr3_nt: TGTGCCAGCGGGACTACTTACAATGAGCAGTTCTTC
clone_size: .
d_call: TRBD2
j_call: TRBJ2-1
v_call: TRBV7-3
cdr3_length: 12

cdr3_aa: CAISGEGSGQPQHF
cdr3_nt: TGTGCCATCAGTGGTGAAGGGAGCGGGCAGCCCCAGCATTTT
clone_size: once
d_call: .
j_call: TRBJ1-5
v_call: TRBV10-3
cdr3_length: 14

cdr3_aa: CASSQLVGGNEKLFF
cdr3_nt: TGTGCCAGCAGCCAACTGGTGGGAGGTAATGAAAAACTGTTTTTT
clone_size: .
d_call: .
j_call: TRBJ1-4
v_call: TRBV14
cdr3_length: 15

cdr3_aa: CASSQLGDSGNTIYF
cdr3_nt: TGTGCCAGCAGTCAATTAGGGGACTCTGGAAACACCATATATTTT
clone_size: .
d_call: .
j_call: TRBJ1-3
v_call: TRBV27
cdr3_length: 15

cdr3_aa: CASSSSRGLYEQYF
cdr3_nt: TGTGCCAGCAGCAGCTCTAGGGGGCTGTACGAGCAGTACTTC
clone_size: .
d_call: TRBD1
j_call: TRBJ2-7
v_call: TRBV5-8
cdr3_length: 14

cdr3_aa: CASSQGGLGSYEQYF
cdr3_nt: TGCGCCAGCAGCCAAGGGGGACTAGGCTCCTACGAGCAGTACTTC
clone_size: .
d_call: TRBD2
j_call: TRBJ2-7
v_call: TRBV4-1
cdr3_length: 15

cdr3_aa: CASSYSLNSGTGELFF
cdr3_nt: TGTGCCAGCAGTTACTCACTAAATTCGGGCACCGGGGAGCTGTTTTTT
clone_size: .
d_call: .
j_call: TRBJ2-2
v_call: TRBV6-6
cdr3_length: 16

cdr3_aa: CASSLSGGAFNQPQHF
cdr3_nt: TGTGCCAGCAGTTTATCGGGGGGGGCTTTCAATCAGCCCCAGCATTTT
clone_size: .
d_call: .
j_call: TRBJ1-5
v_call: TRBV28
cdr3_length: 16

cdr3_aa: CASSFRGDRGNEPQHF
cdr3_nt: TGCGCCAGCAGCTTCCGAGGGGACAGGGGTAATGAGCCCCAGCATTTT
clone_size: .
d_call: TRBD1
j_call: TRBJ1-5
v_call: TRBV5-1
cdr3_length: 16

cdr3_aa: CAISTPRFLTGRTGELFF
cdr3_nt: TGTGCCATCAGTACGCCGAGGTTTTTGACAGGTCGAACCGGGGAGCTGTTTTTT
clone_size: .
d_call: .
j_call: TRBJ2-2
v_call: TRBV10-3
cdr3_length: 18